These 23 T cell receptor beta chains were all obtained from the same sample, sequenced in a study of T cell changes during pregnancy in multiple sclerosis. Libraries were prepared by immunoSEQ multiplex PCR; TCRdb keeps only in-frame clonotypes and omits some of them. Among about 20,000 clones listed, approximately 86% were seen once. The source material was CD8+ T cells from peripheral blood mononuclear cells, sampled after pregnancy. The source of these receptors is a female donor in good health, enrolled as a control in a pregnancy study.

The rearrangement uses TRBV5-6 and TRBJ2-7, with a weak D call TRBD1 (6 bases). Between the trimmed V and J ends, which lost 3 bases and 3 bases, there was a span of 25 bases. CDR3 size: 18 residues. Germline assignment: CDR1 SGHDT and CDR2 YYEEEE. This CDR3 reads CASSSSRLRWDKDYEQYF. The CDR3 DNA reads TGTGCCAGCAGCTCTAGCCGACTCCGCTGGGACAAAGACTACGAGCAGTACTTC.

This clone was detected once. This rearrangement joins TRBV9 to TRBJ2-3; 8 nucleotides align to TRBD2. Germline V lookup: CDR1 SGDLS, CDR2 YYNGEE. CDR3 length: 17 amino acids. The ends lost 4 bases at V and 2 bases at J; junction bases unmatched: 12. This CDR3 is CASSSAGGGNPTDTQYF. Written as DNA, the CDR3 is TGTGCCAGCAGCTCCGCCGGGGGGGGGAACCCCACAGATACGCAGTATTTT.

The chain has TRBV30 and TRBJ2-6, with TRBD1 as a possible D gene (5 bases). This CDR3 region has 16 residues. The germline CDR1 and CDR2 sequences are GTSNPN and SVGIG (reference sequence). The V end lost 8 bases, the J end lost 1 base, and 18 bases lay between the germline ends. The CDR3 DNA reads TGTGCCCTGATCTACACAGGAGAATCTGGGGCCAACGTCCTGACTTTC. It translates to CALIYTGESGANVLTF.

The genes are TRBV30 and TRBJ1-2, with D maybe TRBD1 (5 bases). The CDR3 sequence is 14 residues long. From germline, CDR1 is GTSNPN and CDR2 SVGIG (reference sequence). V was pared by 7 bases and J by 5 bases, with 20 bases between. The CDR3 sequence is CAYTETAMGYGYTF. The CDR3 nucleotides are TGTGCCTACACAGAGACAGCCATGGGATATGGCTACACCTTC.

The rearrangement uses TRBV5-6 and TRBJ2-5, with D maybe TRBD1 (8 bases). The CDR3 is 13 amino acids. V lost 5 bases, J lost 5 bases, and 13 bases lay in between. The V gene's germline CDR1 is SGHDT and CDR2 YYEEEE. The CDR3 reads CASSPQGGETQYF. DNA for the CDR3: TGTGCCAGCAGTCCACAGGGGGGGGAGACCCAGTACTTC.

The rearrangement joins TRBV29-1 to TRBJ1-1; D may be TRBD1 (5 bases). Germline V gene lookup returns CDR1 SQVTM and CDR2 ANQGSEA. Trimming stripped 2 bases from V and 1 base from J, with 11 bases between. The CDR3 runs 14 residues. The CDR3 loop reads CSVELGLGNTEAFF. In DNA form, the CDR3 reads TGCAGCGTTGAACTGGGGCTGGGGAACACTGAAGCTTTCTTT.

This clone was picked up a small number of times. The chain combines TRBV6-5 with TRBJ1-1; D gene uncertain. The V end was cut by 5 bases, the J end by 5 bases, with 12 bases between. CDR1 and CDR2 (germline): MNHEY, SVGAGI. The CDR3 runs 13 residues. The CDR3 sequence: CASSPTGITEAFF. CDR3 DNA sequence: TGTGCCAGCAGTCCCACGGGGATAACTGAAGCTTTCTTT.

This chain connects TRBV7-2 to TRBJ2-7; possibly TRBD2 for D (5 bases). Germline CDR1 is SGHTA and CDR2 is FQGNSA. The CDR3 is 16 amino acids. The V and J ends lost 1 base and 2 bases respectively, with 15 bases between them. CDR3 sequence (DNA): TGTGCCAGCAGCTTAGGCGGGCGGGCCGTTACCTACGAGCAGTACTTC. Translated: CASSLGGRAVTYEQYF. The full variable domain, in which reference TRBV7-2 and TRBJ2-7 provide the parts outside the CDR3, is GAGVSQSPSNKVTEKGKDVELRCDPISGHTALYWYRQSLGQGLEFLIYFQGNSAPDKSGLPSDRFSAERTGGSVSTLTIQRTQQEDSAVYLCASSLGGRAVTYEQYFGPGTRLTVT.

This sequence joins TRBV14 and TRBJ2-2; D is possibly TRBD2 (6 bases). Per germline, CDR1 SGHDN and CDR2 FVKESK. V was cut by 0 bases and J by 1 base, with 12 bases left in between. The CDR3 contains 17 residues. The CDR3 DNA reads TGTGCCAGCAGCCAAGATGGGCTAGCGTTGAACACCGGGGAGCTGTTTTTT. It codes for CASSQDGLALNTGELFF. Full variable domain (outside the CDR3, taken from reference TRBV14 and TRBJ2-2): EAGVTQFPSHSVIEKGQTVTLRCDPISGHDNLYWYRRVMGKEIKFLLHFVKESKQDESGMPNNRFLAERTGGTYSTLKVQPAELEDSGVYFCASSQDGLALNTGELFFGEGSRLTVL.

The chain couples TRBV11-2 to TRBJ2-3, with 10 positions matching TRBD2. The CDR3 totals 17 residues. The V and J ends lost 6 bases and 1 base, in that order; junction bases with no gene match: 10. Germline V gene sequence: CDR1 SGHAT, CDR2 FQNNGV. Here the CDR3 reads CASRSPTSGVRTDTQYF. CDR3 bases: TGTGCCAGCAGATCACCAACTAGCGGGGTACGCACAGATACGCAGTATTTT.

The chain has TRBV9 and TRBJ1-2; TRBD1 matches at 9 bases. The germline V gene has CDR1 SGDLS and CDR2 YYNGEE. The CDR3 totals 13 residues. The V gene end was trimmed by 0 bases and the J gene end by 6 bases; junction bases not matched to a gene: 0. CDR3: CASSVGQGDGYTF. As DNA, the CDR3 is TGTGCCAGCAGCGTAGGACAGGGGGATGGCTACACCTTC.

The chain is built from TRBV28 and TRBJ1-5; tentatively, D is TRBD1 (6 bases). Germline CDR1 is MDHEN and CDR2 is SYDVKM. V shed 5 bases and J shed 7 bases, with 15 bases lying between them. The CDR3 spans 14 residues. The CDR3 DNA follows: TGTGCCAGCAGTACCCGGGACACCTCGCAGCCCCAGCATTTT. Protein product: CASSTRDTSQPQHF.

The chain has TRBV7-2 and TRBJ1-3; D may be TRBD1 (5 bases). Trimming left V 5 bases short and J 0 bases short, with 11 bases between. Germline CDR1 and CDR2: SGHTA and FQGNSA. The CDR3 length is 15 residues. This chain's CDR3 is CASSQRGFSGNTIYF. The CDR3 DNA reads TGTGCCAGCAGCCAAAGGGGCTTCTCTGGAAACACCATATATTTT.

J is TRBJ2-5 and V is TRBV7-9; tentative D call: TRBD2 (6 bases). The V end lost 11 bases, the J end lost 0 bases, and 13 bases lay between the germline ends. The germline CDR1 and CDR2 sequences are SEHNR and FQNEAQ (reference sequence). The CDR3 runs 13 residues. CDR3 DNA: TGTGCCGGAGGGGCCGGCAACCAAGAGACCCAGTACTTC. Translating gives CAGGAGNQETQYF.

The chain has TRBV13 and TRBJ2-5, with 12 bases lining up with TRBD1. Germline-derived CDR1 and CDR2 are PRHDT and FYEKMQ (reference sequence). This CDR3 has 18 residues. V gave up 0 bases and J gave up 4 bases; unmatched junction bases: 9. In DNA, the CDR3 is TGTGCCAGCAGCTTAGGGGAAGTCGGGACAGGGGGCTTAGAGACCCAGTACTTC. It translates to CASSLGEVGTGGLETQYF. Combining the CDR3 with reference TRBV13 and TRBJ2-5 gives the whole variable domain AAGVIQSPRHLIKEKRETATLKCYPIPRHDTVYWYQQGPGQDPQFLISFYEKMQSDKGSIPDRFSAQQFSDYHSELNMSSLELGDSALYFCASSLGEVGTGGLETQYFGPGTRLLVL.

The chain is built from TRBV19 and TRBJ2-5; the D gene is possibly TRBD1 (7 bases). Trimming shortened V by 3 bases and J by 2 bases, and 10 bases separated the two germline ends. The CDR3 length is 14 residues. Per germline, CDR1 LNHDA and CDR2 SQIVND (reference sequence). The CDR3 coding sequence is TGTGCCAGTAGTATTTCAGGGGGGCAAGAGACCCAGTACTTC. Encoded protein: CASSISGGQETQYF.

The chain combines TRBV7-9 with TRBJ2-1; no clear D. This CDR3 region has 13 residues. Trimming cost V 5 bases and J 11 bases, with 16 bases left between them. Germline V CDR1 and CDR2: SEHNR, FQNEAQ (reference sequence). CDR3 bases: TGTGCCAGCAGCGAAATTAGGTTTGGGCAGCAGTTCTTC. The encoded protein is CASSEIRFGQQFF.

This clone is medium-sized (0.01 to 0.1%) within its sample. Written as DNA, the CDR3 is TGTGCCAGCAGCATACAGGGCAGCTACGAGCAGTACTTC. Protein product: CASSIQGSYEQYF. The chain carries TRBV5-8 and TRBJ2-7; a weak D match, TRBD1 (6 bases). V was shortened by 4 bases and J by 3 bases, with 11 bases between the two germline ends. Germline loops: CDR1 SGHTS, CDR2 YDEGEE. The CDR3 has 13 amino acids.

The chain recombines TRBV25-1 with TRBJ1-4; D is unclear. The germline gives CDR1 MGHDK, CDR2 SYGVNS. The germline V and J ends were trimmed by 8 bases and 13 bases, with 20 bases remaining between them. The CDR3 extends over 13 amino acids. The CDR3 bases are TGTGCCAGCTCAGAGGTGGGAGAAGTCCGACTGTTTTTT. Amino acids: CASSEVGEVRLFF.

This clone was seen a handful of times. V gene TRBV6-5 combines with J gene TRBJ1-5; D ambiguous. The CDR3 consists of 15 residues. The germline V gene encodes CDR1 MNHEY and CDR2 SVGAGI. V was cut by 2 bases and J by 0 bases, with 8 bases left in between. In DNA, the CDR3 is TGTGCCAGCAGTTACGACTCTAATAGCAATCAGCCCCAGCATTTT. Protein product: CASSYDSNSNQPQHF.

This rearrangement joins TRBV9 to TRBJ2-1, with D hard to call. The CDR3 consists of 13 residues. Trimming pared 3 bases from V and 2 bases from J, leaving 6 bases between. Germline V CDR1 and CDR2: SGDLS, YYNGEE. In nucleotides, the CDR3 is TGTGCCAGCAGCGCCTGGCCCTACAATGAGCAGTTCTTC. Its protein product is CASSAWPYNEQFF.

The chain recombines TRBV10-3 with TRBJ1-4; D unresolved. The CDR3 is 13 residues long. Germline CDR1 is ENHRY and CDR2 is SYGVKD. V lost 6 bases, J lost 8 bases, and 13 bases lay in between. This chain's CDR3 is CAISLAASEKLFF. CDR3 nucleotides: TGTGCCATCAGCCTTGCGGCGTCAGAAAAACTGTTTTTT.

This clone appeared once. The chain recombines TRBV21-1 with TRBJ1-1; the table assigns TRBD1, which was not confirmed against the DNA. TRBV21-1 is reported as a pseudogene. The CDR3 covers 15 residues. As DNA, the CDR3 is TGTGCCAGCAGCCCCCCGGACAGGGGGGGCACTGAAGCTTTCTTT. Translated, it gives CASSPPDRGGTEAFF.